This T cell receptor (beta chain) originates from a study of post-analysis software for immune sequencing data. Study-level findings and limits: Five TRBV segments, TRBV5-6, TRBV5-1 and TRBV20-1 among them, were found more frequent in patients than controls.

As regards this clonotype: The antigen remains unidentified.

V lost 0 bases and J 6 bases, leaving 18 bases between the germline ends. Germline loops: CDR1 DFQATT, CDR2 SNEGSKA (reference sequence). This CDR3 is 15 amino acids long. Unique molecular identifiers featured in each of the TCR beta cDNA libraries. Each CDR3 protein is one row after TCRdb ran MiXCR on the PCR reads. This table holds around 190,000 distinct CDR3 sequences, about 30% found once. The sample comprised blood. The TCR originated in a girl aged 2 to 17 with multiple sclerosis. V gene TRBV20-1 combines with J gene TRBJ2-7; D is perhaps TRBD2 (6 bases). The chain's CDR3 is CSARDIGGKGGEQYF. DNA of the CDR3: TGCAGTGCTAGAGACATCGGGGGAAAAGGTGGCGAGCAGTACTTC.